This T cell receptor beta chain was retrieved from a study of T cells in tumors after PD-1 blockade. Study information: Prior checkpoint blockade, systemic immunosuppressant use, or anti-cancer therapy within 4 weeks excluded patients. Treatment was either pembrolizumab 200 mg every 3 weeks or cemiplimab 350 mg every 2 weeks. On average, peripheral blood gave about 100,000 TCR templates and 33,000 or so unique clonotypes.

The data were produced by immunoSEQ multiplex PCR, yet TCRdb's version contains in-frame clones alone and is incomplete. The sample records about 59,000 clones, about 80% being singletons. This CDR3 is 15 amino acids long. Germline V gene data show CDR1 as SGHRS and CDR2 as YFSETQ. The V gene end was trimmed by 2 bases and the J gene end by 3 bases; junction bases not matched to a gene: 4. Sequences were derived from PBMCs, sampled before anti-PD-1 treatment. This sequence originates from a human donor with basal cell carcinoma. The V call is TRBV5-1, the J call TRBJ2-3, with TRBD2 matching 9 bases. Here the CDR3 reads CASSFRLAVTDTQYF. CDR3 nucleotide sequence: TGCGCCAGCAGCTTCCGACTAGCGGTTACAGATACGCAGTATTTT. The whole variable domain, remainder taken from reference TRBV5-1 and TRBJ2-3, is KAGVTQTPRYLIKTRGQQVTLSCSPISGHRSVSWYQQTPGQGLQFLFEYFSETQRNKGNFPGRFSGRQFSNSRSEMNVSTLELGDSALYLCASSFRLAVTDTQYFGPGTRLTVL.